This TCR beta chain was obtained from a study of identifying expanded T cells in peripheral blood. CDR3 size: 15 residues. Trimming stripped 8 bases from V and 4 bases from J, with 18 bases between. Germline lookup yields CDR1 MNHNY and CDR2 SVGAGI (reference sequence). This clone showed up just once. Antigen: not known. Study-level results: Differentially abundant clones: around 1.1 between replicates, about 17 at 2 to 3 weeks, 19 to 20 at four. Approximately two-week clone count variance significantly increased as total template count grew.

TCRdb's table, derived via immunoSEQ multiplex PCR, lists solely in-frame clones and lacks some. In the table there are 95,000 to 100,000 clones, roughly nine tenths of which are singletons. During the collection period, no donor immune events like infections were recorded. What was sequenced was blood. The V gene is TRBV6-6, the J gene TRBJ2-1; the D is unclear. This receptor was taken from a person aged 18 to 75 in good health. The CDR3 DNA reads as TGTGCCAGCTCCTTACAGCCTGAATATTACAATGAGCAGTTCTTC. Its protein is CASSLQPEYYNEQFF.